The sequence of this T cell receptor (beta chain) was determined in a study of cytomegalovirus exposure and HLA in healthy donors. These donors counted as nominally healthy when sampled, but unrecorded immune exposures were likely. This clone came up a few times. Its specificity is not known. Vbeta (60) and Jbeta (13) primers were used in the PCR. Profiled with immunoSEQ multiplex PCR; TCRdb holds only in-frame clones, not every one. The sample comprises roughly 190,000 clones, roughly 8.7% of which are singletons, and 1% to 1.5% rests with the top ten. Study outcomes and limitations: Segments of the TCR beta V type were, in most cases, productive about 90% or about 30% of the time in an earlier analysis.

Sequenced: PBMCs. The clonotype comes from a young woman in good health and CMV-seropositive.

This CDR3 reads CATWVGGGYTF. DNA for the CDR3: TGTGCCACATGGGTCGGGGGTGGCTACACCTTC. The chain links TRBV2 to TRBJ1-2; D possibly corresponds to TRBD1 (5 bases). Trimming cost V 10 bases and J 7 bases, with 13 bases left between them. The CDR3 contains 11 residues. From germline, CDR1 is SNHLY and CDR2 FYNNEI.